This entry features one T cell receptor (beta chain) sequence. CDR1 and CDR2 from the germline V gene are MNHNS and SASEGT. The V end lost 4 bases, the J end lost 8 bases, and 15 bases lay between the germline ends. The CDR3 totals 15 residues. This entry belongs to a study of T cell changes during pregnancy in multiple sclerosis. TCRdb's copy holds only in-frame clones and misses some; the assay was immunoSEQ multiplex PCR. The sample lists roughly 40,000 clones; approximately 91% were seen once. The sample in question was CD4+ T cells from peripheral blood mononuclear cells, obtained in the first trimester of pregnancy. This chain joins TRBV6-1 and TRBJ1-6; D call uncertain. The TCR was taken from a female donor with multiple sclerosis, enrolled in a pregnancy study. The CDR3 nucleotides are TGTGCCAGCAGTGGGAGTCCCGATATGGATTCACCCCTCCACTTT. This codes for CASSGSPDMDSPLHF.